This TCR beta chain was obtained from a study of blood T cells in healthy people across ages. Sample-barcoded 5' priming and a J-beta primer mix drove a second PCR of roughly 7 to 11 cycles. TCRdb reprocessed the 5' RACE reads via MiXCR and lists one record per CDR3 protein. The table lists hundreds of thousands of distinct CDR3 sequences, 20% to 25% of them singletons, with around 3.4% in the top ten. Each sample had at least 6 million PBMCs isolated. In germline, CDR1 is SNHLY, CDR2 FYNNEI. With 6 bases removed from V and 5 bases from J, the gap between germline ends came to 17 bases. The CDR3 covers 15 residues.

The sequenced sample was blood. The origin of this receptor is a man in his 70s in good health. The chain carries TRBV2 and TRBJ2-1; D might be TRBD1 (6 bases). CDR3 protein: CASRADRFFHNEQFF. The CDR3 bases are TGTGCCAGCAGGGCCGACAGGTTTTTCCACAATGAGCAGTTCTTC.